Each of the 19 T cell receptor beta chains below was sequenced from the same sample in a study of cytomegalovirus exposure and HLA in healthy donors. Data came from immunoSEQ multiplex PCR; TCRdb stores just in-frame clones and leaves some out. The data show 150,000 to 200,000 clones, with roughly 88% seen just once and 1.4% to 1.5% held by the top ten. The material sequenced was PBMCs. The receptors come from a woman aged 18-29 years in good health and CMV-seronegative.

The chain employs TRBV9 and TRBJ1-5, with a tentative D call TRBD1 (6 bases). CDR1 is SGDLS and CDR2 is YYNGEE in the germline V gene. This CDR3 spans 15 amino acids. Trimming pared 0 bases from V and 7 bases from J, leaving 14 bases between. The CDR3 sequence: CASSVGGGRGQPQHF. DNA for the CDR3: TGTGCCAGCAGCGTAGGGGGGGGCCGTGGGCAGCCCCAGCATTTT. Full variable domain (rest looked up from reference TRBV9 and TRBJ1-5): DSGVTQTPKHLITATGQRVTLRCSPRSGDLSVYWYQQSLDQGLQFLIQYYNGEERAKGNILERFSAQQFPDLHSELNLSSLELGDSALYFCASSVGGGRGQPQHFGDGTRLSIL.

The table lists this clone with a count of one. The chain recombines TRBV27 with TRBJ2-7, with 7 bases fitting TRBD2. Germline V gene sequence: CDR1 MNHEY, CDR2 SMNVEV (reference sequence). Trimming at V came to 7 bases and at J to 0 bases, leaving 6 bases not matched to a gene. The length of the CDR3 is 14 residues. The CDR3: CASKLSSGSYEQYF. The CDR3 nucleotides read TGTGCCAGCAAACTCTCTAGCGGCTCCTACGAGCAGTACTTC.

The chain recombines TRBV1 with TRBJ1-1. TRBV1 is termed a pseudogene. The CDR3 spans 16 residues. Written as DNA, the CDR3 is TGCACCAGCAGCCAAGAGGGTGCGGGGGGCCTCACTGAAGCTTTCTTT. As protein: CTSSQEGAGGLTEAFF.

This clone showed up just a few times. This chain connects TRBV7-2 to TRBJ1-2; D gene ambiguous. CDR1 SGHTA and CDR2 FQGNSA come from the germline V gene. V was cut by 2 bases and J by 0 bases, with 7 bases left in between. The CDR3 consists of 14 residues. As DNA, the CDR3 is TGTGCCAGCAGCTTATCGCGGACTAACTATGGCTACACCTTC. Protein product: CASSLSRTNYGYTF.

To note about this clone: Other DNA sequences in this specimen translate into the identical CDR3. This rearrangement joins TRBV6-1 to TRBJ2-1, with 8 nucleotides matching TRBD2. The germline V gene has CDR1 MNHNS and CDR2 SASEGT. V was pared by 6 bases and J by 0 bases, with 1 base of the junction left unmatched. The CDR3 is made up of 14 amino acids. CDR3 sequence: CASRAGGSYNEQFF. The CDR3 DNA reads as TGTGCCAGCAGGGCGGGAGGCTCCTACAATGAGCAGTTCTTC.

The chain employs TRBV5-1 and TRBJ2-1, with D possibly being TRBD2 (5 bases). Germline V CDR1 and CDR2: SGHRS, YFSETQ. This CDR3 spans 14 amino acids. V lost 1 base to trimming and J lost 5 bases, with 10 bases between them. The CDR3 nucleotides are TGCGCCAGCAGCTTGACGGGATCCGACAATGAGCAGTTCTTC. It translates to CASSLTGSDNEQFF.

V and J are TRBV6-5 and TRBJ1-2; no clear D gene. The V end lost 0 bases, the J end lost 13 bases, and 18 bases lay between the germline ends. The CDR3 consists of 14 residues. Germline CDR1 is MNHEY and CDR2 is SVGAGI. The CDR3 region is CASSYSYSSPSRTF. CDR3 bases: TGTGCCAGCAGTTACTCCTACAGCTCCCCATCTCGCACCTTC.

This chain connects TRBV5-4 to TRBJ1-2, with 8 bases that match TRBD1. The CDR3 is 18 residues long. In germline, CDR1 is SGHNT, CDR2 YYREEE (reference sequence). J lost 5 bases, V lost 0 bases, and 15 bases had no gene match. The CDR3 DNA sequence: TGTGCCAGCAGCTTGGGCGGACAGGGTTCTTCAATAGGGTATGGCTACACCTTC. Amino acids: CASSLGGQGSSIGYGYTF.

The V call is TRBV28, the J call TRBJ2-7, with D possibly matching TRBD2 (6 bases). Germline lookup yields CDR1 MDHEN and CDR2 SYDVKM. Trimming removed 5 bases at V and 7 bases at J, with 15 bases between. This CDR3 has 13 residues. The CDR3 here is CASSGGGPREQYF. CDR3 sequence (DNA): TGTGCCAGCAGTGGCGGAGGGCCGCGGGAGCAGTACTTC. Combining the CDR3 with reference TRBV28 and TRBJ2-7 gives the whole variable domain DVKVTQSSRYLVKRTGEKVFLECVQDMDHENMFWYRQDPGLGLRLIYFSYDVKMKEKGDIPEGYSVSREKKERFSLILESASTNQTSMYLCASSGGGPREQYFGPGTRLTVT.

A note on this clone: Other nucleotide sequences in the sample specify the same CDR3. Here the CDR3 reads CASSPGQGNEKLFF. In DNA, the CDR3 is TGCGCCAGCAGCCCGGGACAGGGGAATGAAAAACTGTTTTTT. The rearrangement links TRBV5-1 to TRBJ1-4; 10 nucleotides line up with TRBD1. The length of the CDR3 is 14 residues. Germline CDR1 SGHRS, CDR2 YFSETQ. The ends lost 4 bases at V and 5 bases at J; junction bases unmatched: 2.

The rearrangement links TRBV7-8 to TRBJ2-7; 7 positions agree with TRBD1. Trimming removed 2 bases from V and 5 bases from J; junction bases left unmatched: 9. CDR3 length: 15 amino acids. CDR1 is SGHVS, CDR2 FQNEAQ, per germline. CDR3 nucleotide sequence: TGTGCCAGCAGCTTAACCCTGACAGGGATCCACGAGCAGTACTTC. This gives the protein CASSLTLTGIHEQYF.

In its sample, this clone was seen once. This rearrangement joins TRBV29-1 to TRBJ1-1, with a possible D match to TRBD1 (6 bases). The CDR3 runs to 14 residues. V lost 7 bases to trimming and J lost 1 base, with 16 bases between them. Germline V gives CDR1 SQVTM, CDR2 ANQGSEA. DNA for the CDR3: TGCAGCGCACACCCTCAGGGGTGGAACACTGAAGCTTTCTTT. Its translation: CSAHPQGWNTEAFF.

The DNA for the CDR3 is TGCGCCAGCAGTCAATATCTCTACCAACTGAAATTGAACACTGAAGCTTTCTTT. Its translation: CASSQYLYQLKLNTEAFF. The J gene is TRBJ1-1, the V gene TRBV23-1; no reliable D call. TRBV23-1 counts as an open reading frame of uncertain function. The CDR3 totals 18 residues. The V and J ends lost 1 base and 0 bases respectively, with 18 bases between them.

In its sample, this clone was seen once. This chain connects TRBV5-3 to TRBJ1-1; D is ambiguous. TRBV5-3 is flagged as an ORF with uncertain function. The CDR3 has 13 amino acids. V gave up 10 bases and J gave up 5 bases, with 18 bases separating them. CDR3 nucleotides: TGTGCCTCCAGAGATTTGCGCGGGACTGAAGCTTTCTTT. It is translated as CASRDLRGTEAFF.

The chain links TRBV27 to TRBJ2-1, with 7 bases matching TRBD1. CDR1 MNHEY and CDR2 SMNVEV come from the germline V gene (reference sequence). The CDR3 consists of 14 residues. Trimming removed 5 bases from V and 6 bases from J; junction bases left unmatched: 7. CDR3 region: CASSSRRQGNEQFF. The CDR3, as DNA: TGTGCCAGCAGTAGCCGCCGACAGGGCAATGAGCAGTTCTTC.

The chain carries TRBV5-3 and TRBJ2-3; 7 nucleotides line up with TRBD1. TRBV5-3 is an ORF; its function is uncertain. The length of the CDR3 is 20 residues. J was trimmed by 1 base and V by 5 bases; bases with no gene match: 22. The CDR3 region has the DNA TGTGCCAGAAGTCGAGGGGGTCAAGGGACAGCGAAACGATGCACAGATACGCAGTATTTT. Amino acids: CARSRGGQGTAKRCTDTQYF.

The CDR3 nucleotides are TGTGCCACGATGGGACTGGCGGAGAACACTGAAGCTTTCTTT. This sequence encodes CATMGLAENTEAFF. The chain uses TRBV10-3 and TRBJ1-1, with a possible D match to TRBD1 (5 bases). Germline lookup yields CDR1 ENHRY and CDR2 SYGVKD. CDR3 length equals 14 residues. The V and J ends lost 10 bases and 1 base respectively, with 16 bases between them.

This clone occurred once. The chain joins TRBV18 to TRBJ1-2, with D tentatively TRBD1 (5 bases). There are 14 residues in the CDR3. Germline lookup yields CDR1 KGHSH and CDR2 LQKENI. Trimming pared 4 bases from V and 7 bases from J, leaving 16 bases between. The CDR3, as DNA: TGTGCCAGCTCACTTGGACACTTAGGCGGTGGCTACACCTTC. Protein: CASSLGHLGGGYTF. Full variable domain (outside the CDR3, taken from reference TRBV18 and TRBJ1-2): NAGVMQNPRHLVRRRGQEARLRCSPMKGHSHVYWYRQLPEEGLKFMVYLQKENIIDESGMPKERFSAEFPKEGPSILRIQQVVRGDSAAYFCASSLGHLGGGYTFGSGTRLTVV.

The chain employs TRBV21-1 and TRBJ2-1; the D call of TRBD1 is as the table states it, not checked on the DNA. TRBV21-1 is shown as a pseudogene. This CDR3 contains 17 residues. The CDR3 sequence is CASSNPGQGEDYNEQFF. CDR3 DNA sequence: TGTGCCAGCAGCAATCCTGGACAGGGGGAAGACTACAATGAGCAGTTCTTC.